The TCR beta chain under discussion was sequenced for a study of spatial heterogeneity in lung cancer. Time point meaning: sample taken at primary tumor resection. MiXCR, run by TCRdb on the 5' RACE reads, gives a single entry per CDR3 protein. The sample carries approximately 11,000 distinct CDR3 sequences, around 5.8% recorded once. This clonotype occurred many times. Germline assignment: CDR1 SEHNR and CDR2 FQNEAQ (reference sequence). V was shortened by 2 bases and J by 1 base, with 20 bases between the two germline ends. The CDR3 loop spans 18 amino acids. The sequencing here drew on normal lung tissue next to the tumor, taken at surgery. The chain recombines TRBV7-9 with TRBJ2-5, with D maybe TRBD2 (6 bases). This clonotype originated in a male donor with early-stage non-small cell lung cancer. The CDR3 reads CASSLPPWGEAGQETQYF. The CDR3 nucleotides are TGTGCCAGCAGCTTACCCCCTTGGGGGGAAGCCGGCCAAGAGACCCAGTACTTC.